This T cell receptor (beta chain) was sequenced in a study of shared clonotypes between healthy human individuals. Broader study findings: Researchers sampled blood only, noting tissue repertoires likely differ. Naive CD4 clonotypes were shared across a handful of donors at around 5%.

Donors were healthy HIV-negative adults without recently reported acute infections or vaccinations. All the donors were Caucasian adults who lived in Nashville, Tennessee. The table came from immunoSEQ multiplex PCR; TCRdb's copy has only in-frame clones and leaves some out. Altogether some 1.1 million clones are present, approximately 75% being singletons, with the ten largest covering roughly 0.82%. CDR1 and CDR2 (germline): SGHRS, YFSETQ. The CDR3 consists of 13 residues. V gave up 4 bases and J gave up 5 bases, with 11 bases separating them. This clone came up once. Its antigen remains unidentified.

The specimen was memory CD4+ T cells from PBMCs. Subset specified: CD45RA-negative fraction. The chain employs TRBV5-1 and TRBJ2-3, with D possibly matching TRBD2 (6 bases). This sequence originates from a man aged 18 to 29 in good health. Some clones in this sample may be carry-over from other donors' samples. In nucleotides, the CDR3 is TGCGCCAGCAGCCCCTTCGGGGGAGATACGCAGTATTTT. Translating gives CASSPFGGDTQYF. The entire variable domain, with the rest obtained from reference TRBV5-1 and TRBJ2-3, is as follows: KAGVTQTPRYLIKTRGQQVTLSCSPISGHRSVSWYQQTPGQGLQFLFEYFSETQRNKGNFPGRFSGRQFSNSRSEMNVSTLELGDSALYLCASSPFGGDTQYFGPGTRLTVL.